This TCR beta chain was captured by sequencing in a study of T cells in Graves' hyperthyroidism and ophthalmopathy. Study-wide points: Among clonotypes expanded in thyroid above 0.001, most were also found in blood.

The study enrolled patients aged 18 to 65 with newly diagnosed hyperthyroidism of under 2 months' duration. Lactation, pregnancy, other autoimmune disease or uncontrolled infection led to exclusion of patients. This clonotype was observed many times. The antigen is not known. Researchers took RNA transcripts and amplified the TCR beta CDR3 regions from them. First-round RT-PCR of the TCR CDR3 relied on the HTBI primer set. TCRdb ran MiXCR on the multiplex PCR reads and lists one entry per CDR3 protein. This sample has roughly 510,000 distinct CDR3 sequences, with around 20% found just once. The material sequenced was blood. The clonotype comes from a young man with Graves' hyperthyroidism.

The CDR3 protein is CASRRFGNQPQHF. The CDR3 DNA is TGTGCCAGCAGAAGATTTGGCAATCAGCCCCAGCATTTT. The chain recombines TRBV28 with TRBJ1-5; D remains unclear. CDR1 is MDHEN, CDR2 SYDVKM, per germline. V lost 6 bases and J lost 2, with 8 bases in between. CDR3 length: 13 amino acids.